This passage covers 27 T cell receptor beta chains from one sample sequenced in a study of regulatory T cells in long-lasting Graves disease. Time point here: persistent/refractory GD, antithyroid drugs over 5 years with positive TRAb. PBMC RNA served as the TCR library source. Library construction for TCR beta used iRepertoire HTBI primers and Arm-PCR of CDR3 regions. TCRdb fed the multiplex PCR reads into MiXCR, producing one record per CDR3 protein. The repertoire includes 400,000 to 500,000 distinct CDR3 sequences, roughly 23% of them detected once, and about 13% sits in the top ten. Sequencing was performed on peripheral blood mononuclear cells (PBMCs), taken when the disease was refractory, from a patient treated with antithyroid drugs. The receptors originated from a female donor with Graves disease.

Ten or more counts support this clonotype. V is TRBV7-2 and J is TRBJ1-1; D is undetermined. Trimming took 1 base from V and 4 from J, leaving 10 bases between them. Germline CDR1 SGHTA, CDR2 FQGNSA. CDR3 length: 14 residues. The CDR3: CASSLDLSGTEAFF. DNA for the CDR3: TGTGCCAGCAGCTTAGATTTGAGTGGCACTGAAGCTTTCTTT.

This chain uses TRBV12-5 with TRBJ2-2; D possibly corresponds to TRBD1 (6 bases). Trimming removed 6 bases at V and 6 bases at J, with 14 bases between. Germline CDR1 and CDR2: LGHNT and FRNRAP. There are 14 residues in the CDR3. The CDR3 sequence is CASGLQGSSGELFF. DNA of the CDR3: TGTGCTAGTGGCCTACAGGGAAGCTCCGGGGAGCTGTTTTTT.

There are many counts of this clonotype. The V and J genes are TRBV2 and TRBJ2-7; the D is unclear. The CDR3 length is 12 residues. Trimming left V 4 bases short and J 5 bases short, with 9 bases between. Germline values: CDR1 SNHLY, CDR2 FYNNEI. CDR3: CASSVFRNEQYF. CDR3 DNA: TGTGCCAGCAGTGTTTTCCGAAACGAGCAGTACTTC.

CDR3: CASRPLRGNYGYTF. The CDR3 nucleotides read TGTGCCAGCAGACCCCTCAGGGGTAACTATGGCTACACCTTC. V gene TRBV5-6 combines with J gene TRBJ1-2; maybe TRBD1 (6 bases). The CDR3 is 14 residues long. Germline V gene sequence: CDR1 SGHDT, CDR2 YYEEEE. V was pared by 5 bases and J by 1 base, with 12 bases between.

This clonotype was counted a few times. V and J are TRBV28 and TRBJ2-7; weak D call: TRBD2 (5 bases). The CDR3 is 11 amino acids. The ends were cut back, 8 bases at V and 6 bases at J, with 11 bases in the middle. Germline loops: CDR1 MDHEN, CDR2 SYDVKM. CDR3 loop: CASEREGEQYF. In nucleotides, the CDR3 is TGTGCCAGCGAGCGAGAGGGCGAGCAGTACTTC.

This chain links TRBV3-1 with TRBJ2-2; D is ambiguous. V was pared by 4 bases and J by 9 bases, with 21 bases between. CDR3 size: 16 residues. In germline, CDR1 is LGHDT, CDR2 YNNKEL (reference sequence). CDR3 nucleotide sequence: TGTGCCAGCAGCCCGCGAACTACTGGTTTTGTCAGGGAGCTGTTTTTT. Its protein is CASSPRTTGFVRELFF.

V is TRBV20-1 and J is TRBJ1-5; D not certain. Germline CDR1 reads DFQATT; CDR2 reads SNEGSKA (reference sequence). Trimming took off 0 bases at V and 1 base at J, with 4 bases between the two ends. The CDR3 runs 13 residues. The CDR3 coding sequence is TGCAGTGCTAGAGATACGAGCAATCAGCCCCAGCATTTT. It translates to CSARDTSNQPQHF.

In its sample, this clonotype was seen many times. The chain is built from TRBV28 and TRBJ2-5; no reliable D call. The CDR3 is 13 residues long. The germline V gene has CDR1 MDHEN and CDR2 SYDVKM. Trimming took off 8 bases at V and 4 bases at J, with 14 bases between the two ends. This CDR3 is CASGTSGRETQYF. Written as DNA, the CDR3 is TGTGCCAGCGGCACTTCTGGTAGAGAGACCCAGTACTTC.

In this sample, this clonotype turned up many times. The V and J genes are TRBV6-5 and TRBJ2-4, with D unresolved. V gave up 3 bases and J gave up 0 bases, with 6 bases separating them. There are 14 residues in the CDR3. Looked up from germline, CDR1 is MNHEY and CDR2 is SVGAGI. The chain's CDR3 is CASSYALAKNIQYF. Written as DNA, the CDR3 is TGTGCCAGCAGTTATGCCCTAGCCAAAAACATTCAGTACTTC.

The chain carries TRBV25-1 and TRBJ2-7; TRBD1 might be the D (5 bases). This CDR3 has 11 amino acids. Germline V gene data show CDR1 as MGHDK and CDR2 as SYGVNS. Trimming stripped 2 bases from V and 12 bases from J, with 11 bases between. CDR3 loop: CASSEGGASYF. The CDR3 DNA is TGTGCCAGCAGTGAAGGTGGGGCATCGTACTTC.

This clonotype was seen only a few times. The genes are TRBV19 and TRBJ1-5; D uncertain. The CDR3 has 14 residues. V dropped 1 base and J dropped 3 bases, with 7 bases sitting between them. CDR1 LNHDA and CDR2 SQIVND come from the germline V gene (reference sequence). The CDR3 DNA reads TGTGCCAGTAGTATAGGAGCGGCCAATCAGCCCCAGCATTTT. Translation gives CASSIGAANQPQHF.

This chain joins TRBV9 and TRBJ2-2; D uncertain. Germline V gene sequence: CDR1 SGDLS, CDR2 YYNGEE. Trimming took 4 bases from V and 4 from J, leaving 8 bases between them. The CDR3 is 13 amino acids. CDR3 region: CASSPIGTGELFF. DNA of the CDR3: TGTGCCAGCAGCCCCATAGGCACCGGGGAGCTGTTTTTT.

The chain recombines TRBV9 with TRBJ2-7, with 14 bases aligning to TRBD2. Germline trimming cut 0 bases from V and 5 bases from J; bases unmatched to any gene: 4. The germline gives CDR1 SGDLS, CDR2 YYNGEE. The CDR3 length is 16 residues. The CDR3 protein is CASSVASGLAGDEQYF. In DNA, the CDR3 is TGTGCCAGCAGCGTAGCTTCGGGACTAGCGGGAGACGAGCAGTACTTC.

The chain combines TRBV27 with TRBJ2-4, with no clear D. V lost 5 bases, J lost 8 bases, and 16 bases lay in between. In germline, CDR1 is MNHEY, CDR2 SMNVEV (reference sequence). This CDR3 is 14 amino acids long. For the CDR3, the DNA is TGTGCCAGCAGTCCTGGAGATAATGTGGACATTCAGTACTTC. Amino acid sequence: CASSPGDNVDIQYF.

The chain carries TRBV19 and TRBJ2-2; D remains unclear. Trimming removed 1 base from V and 10 bases from J, with 10 bases in between. Germline values: CDR1 LNHDA, CDR2 SQIVND (reference sequence). This CDR3 spans 13 amino acids. For the CDR3, the DNA is TGTGCCAGTAGTATAGCCAGCCGTCCGGAGCTGTTTTTT. It yields the protein CASSIASRPELFF.

This clonotype turned up a few times. V usage is TRBV3-1 and J usage is TRBJ1-5; D gene unclear. This CDR3 spans 14 amino acids. CDR1 is LGHDT, CDR2 YNNKEL, per germline (reference sequence). V was pared by 0 bases and J by 4 bases, with 7 bases between. CDR3 nucleotide sequence: TGTGCCAGCAGCCAAGAGCGCGGGAATCAGCCCCAGCATTTT. Its protein is CASSQERGNQPQHF.

This chain connects TRBV11-2 to TRBJ1-5, with D possibly TRBD1 on 6 matching bases. The CDR3 loop spans 17 amino acids. V was shortened by 1 base and J by 1 base, with 14 bases between the two germline ends. Germline V CDR1 and CDR2: SGHAT, FQNNGV. CDR3 protein: CASSLGRGGASNQPQHF. The CDR3 DNA is TGTGCCAGCAGCTTAGGGAGGGGGGGGGCAAGCAATCAGCCCCAGCATTTT. The whole variable domain, remainder taken from reference TRBV11-2 and TRBJ1-5, is EAGVAQSPRYKIIEKRQSVAFWCNPISGHATLYWYQQILGQGPKLLIQFQNNGVVDDSQLPKDRFSAERLKGVDSTLKIQPAKLEDSAVYLCASSLGRGGASNQPQHFGDGTRLSIL.

V gene TRBV5-1 combines with J gene TRBJ2-6; D is ambiguous. V lost 6 bases and J 0 bases, leaving 10 bases between the germline ends. The CDR3 is 15 residues long. The germline V gene encodes CDR1 SGHRS and CDR2 YFSETQ. This CDR3 is CASNRTTSGANVLTF. CDR3 DNA sequence: TGCGCCAGCAACCGGACGACCTCTGGGGCCAACGTCCTGACTTTC.

This clonotype was counted many times. The rearrangement links TRBV28 to TRBJ1-6, with TRBD1 matching over 7 bases. Trimming at V came to 2 bases and at J to 7 bases, leaving 5 bases not matched to a gene. The germline V gene encodes CDR1 MDHEN and CDR2 SYDVKM. The CDR3 is 15 amino acids. The CDR3 region has the DNA TGTGCCAGCAGTTTAAGCGACAGGGAAAATTCACCCCTCCACTTT. It is translated as CASSLSDRENSPLHF. Full variable domain (outside the CDR3, taken from reference TRBV28 and TRBJ1-6): DVKVTQSSRYLVKRTGEKVFLECVQDMDHENMFWYRQDPGLGLRLIYFSYDVKMKEKGDIPEGYSVSREKKERFSLILESASTNQTSMYLCASSLSDRENSPLHFGNGTRLTVT.

This clonotype was detected many times. V gene TRBV19 combines with J gene TRBJ1-5, with D maybe TRBD1 (6 bases). Trimming cost V 8 bases and J 5 bases, with 19 bases left between them. The CDR3 consists of 15 residues. Germline V CDR1 and CDR2: LNHDA, SQIVND (reference sequence). The CDR3 loop reads CASAGGAGKDQPQHF. CDR3 DNA sequence: TGTGCCAGTGCCGGGGGCGCAGGTAAGGATCAGCCCCAGCATTTT. Filled out from reference TRBV19 and TRBJ1-5, the complete variable domain reads DGGITQSPKYLFRKEGQNVTLSCEQNLNHDAMYWYRQDPGQGLRLIYYSQIVNDFQKGDIAEGYSVSREKKESFPLTVTSAQKNPTAFYLCASAGGAGKDQPQHFGDGTRLSIL.

The table lists this clonotype with a few counts. The chain uses TRBV10-3 and TRBJ1-6; TRBD1 is a possible D gene (5 bases). Trimming took 2 bases from V and 10 from J, leaving 12 bases between them. Per germline, CDR1 ENHRY and CDR2 SYGVKD. CDR3 length equals 14 residues. DNA of the CDR3: TGTGCCATCAGTGAGAGAGGGGAGGTATCACCCCTCCACTTT. Translation gives CAISERGEVSPLHF.

In this sample, this clonotype turned up a few times. This chain connects TRBV5-1 to TRBJ1-1; 7 positions match TRBD1. CDR3 size: 15 residues. The trim removed 4 bases at V and 0 bases at J, leaving 6 bases unmatched. CDR1 SGHRS and CDR2 YFSETQ come from the germline V gene. The CDR3 sequence: CASSPQTGLNTEAFF. DNA of the CDR3: TGCGCCAGCAGCCCCCAGACAGGGCTGAACACTGAAGCTTTCTTT.

The V gene is TRBV27, the J gene TRBJ1-5; 9 bases map to TRBD1. V lost 4 bases to trimming and J lost 2 bases; unmatched junction nucleotides: 6. The length of the CDR3 is 16 residues. Germline V gene lookup returns CDR1 MNHEY and CDR2 SMNVEV (reference sequence). CDR3 sequence (DNA): TGTGCCAGCAGTTACCCGAGGACAGGGGGCAATCAGCCCCAGCATTTT. Its translation: CASSYPRTGGNQPQHF.

This clonotype turned up a few times. This chain joins TRBV19 and TRBJ1-4; D ambiguous. V shed 3 bases and J shed 5 bases, with 10 bases lying between them. The CDR3 loop spans 14 amino acids. Germline CDR1 LNHDA, CDR2 SQIVND (reference sequence). CDR3: CASSIGSINEKLFF. The DNA of the CDR3 is TGTGCCAGTAGTATCGGCTCAATCAATGAAAAACTGTTTTTT.

In its sample, this clonotype was seen a few times. The J gene is TRBJ2-1, the V gene TRBV28; tentatively, D is TRBD1 (6 bases). V lost 8 bases and J lost 3, with 14 bases in between. CDR3 size: 14 residues. Per germline, CDR1 MDHEN and CDR2 SYDVKM. The CDR3 protein is CASSPRTVYNEQFF. In DNA, the CDR3 is TGTGCCAGCTCCCCGCGGACAGTCTACAATGAGCAGTTCTTC.

This clonotype was detected ten times or more. The chain carries TRBV20-1 and TRBJ2-1, with 13 bases matching TRBD2. The CDR3 spans 15 residues. V shed 6 bases, J shed 6 bases, and the junction held 8 bases outside the gene matches. From germline, CDR1 is DFQATT and CDR2 SNEGSKA (reference sequence). The CDR3, as DNA: TGCAGTGCCAGACTAGCGGGAGGAGCTCGCAATGAGCAGTTCTTC. Residues: CSARLAGGARNEQFF.

Worth noting for this clonotype: A read error may explain this, as a much larger clone is one base away. This CDR3 fails to terminate in the conserved phenylalanine or tryptophan, so it likely reflects a read error. The chain couples TRBV10-3 to TRBJ2-7, with 9 bases that match TRBD1. The V and J ends lost 0 bases and 3 bases, in that order; junction bases with no gene match: 3. Germline CDR1 reads ENHRY; CDR2 reads SYGVKD. The CDR3 extends over 15 amino acids. The CDR3 nucleotides are TGTGCCATCAGTGAGTCGGGGGGACAGGGCTACGAGCAGTACCTC. It codes for CAISESGGQGYEQYL.